Below, one TCR beta chain is given with its context. Its antigen remains undetermined. No clone much larger than this one lies a single base away; base qualities are absent. This entry is derived from a study of blood T cell repertoires in COVID-19 (TCRdb year 2020). In terms of the full investigation: Samples from collaborators originated in the United States, Italy and Spain and spanned both the acute and convalescent phases of COVID-19. The material from the prospective study consisted of cDNA or gDNA derived from T cells, B-cell-depleted T cells, or PBMCs. Deeply sampled blood TCRbeta repertoires from subjects exposed to, actively infected with, or recovered from COVID-19 were included in the dataset. A freely available public database, intended as a resource for researchers studying the immune response to SARS-CoV-2, is where the repertoires were released. Samples came from the ongoing ImmuneRACE study (first 160 participants) plus 1,254 subjects from 6 global collaborators. Nearly every sample came with metadata listing a de-identified subject ID, COVID-19 status, age in years and sex. Where HLA class I and class II types were available, the types were taken from metadata supplied by the sample provider, not from assay-based typing. Summary of the overall study and its limitations: The quantity of clinical and demographic metadata differed by source and by participant and was supplied without curation.

CDR1 and CDR2 are drawn from the germline V gene (reference sequence): SGHNT, YYREEE. V is reduced by 4 bases and J by 5 bases, leaving a spacing of 15 bases between them. The CDR3 contains 15 residues, cysteine and phenylalanine counted. Only the CDR3 portion is preserved as DNA: 45 bases, with reading frame beginning at the first base. The collaborating institutions used their own protocols to collect whole blood in K2EDTA tubes. For TCRbeta analysis, collaborators shipped samples in one of three forms: frozen whole blood, isolated PBMCs, or DNA extracted from either of those sample types. TCRbeta CDR3 regions were amplified from genomic DNA by means of the immunoSEQ Assay, a bias-controlled multiplex PCR. For the original study's pipeline: Nucleated cell counts per sample were estimated from amplification of reference gene primers within the assay. To quantify the absolute abundance of each unique TCRbeta CDR3 rearrangement, sequence reads were collapsed and filtered. For each sample, productive Simpson clonality was calculated as the square root of Simpson's diversity index over productive rearrangements. The immuneACCESS repertoire file appears here via TCRdb, limited to in-frame rearrangements. These files lack a portion of the clones; in checked studies, under half of the deficit traces to unresolved V genes, and the cause of the others is not known. D and trimming come from the DNA, and the V and J calls and clone size come from that table. The sample table records about 94,000 clones; more than 60% of these occur just once. The ten biggest clones cover roughly 50% of the sample.

The rearranged segments are TRBV5-4 and TRBJ1-4, and TRBD1 may be the D gene, going by 6 matching bases. This sequence was found in a human donor in a cohort sampled during active COVID-19. Input material: peripheral blood. CDR3 sequence: CASSRPGHSNEKLFF. The nucleotide sequence is given as TGTGCCAGCAGCCGACCGGGACACTCGAATGAAAAACTGTTTTTT.